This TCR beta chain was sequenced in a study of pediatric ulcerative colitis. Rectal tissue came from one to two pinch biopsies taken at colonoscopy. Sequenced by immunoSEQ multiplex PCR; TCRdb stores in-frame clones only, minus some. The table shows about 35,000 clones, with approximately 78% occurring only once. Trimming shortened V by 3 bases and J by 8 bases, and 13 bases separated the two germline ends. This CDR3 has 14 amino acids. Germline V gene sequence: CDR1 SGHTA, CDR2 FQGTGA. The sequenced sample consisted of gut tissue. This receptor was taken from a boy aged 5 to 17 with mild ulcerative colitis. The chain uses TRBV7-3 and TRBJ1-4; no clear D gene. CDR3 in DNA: TGTGCCAGCAGCTTTAGTTGGCATGGGGAAAAACTGTTTTTT. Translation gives CASSFSWHGEKLFF.